A single sample gave rise to the 28 T cell receptor beta chains below, sequenced in a study of metastatic and nonmetastatic thyroid tumors (TCRdb year 2020). Before undergoing thyroid surgery, none of the patients had been given any kind of treatment. Preparation of the library involved PCR. The instrument was an Illumina HiSeq 4000. TCRdb redid the processing of the public reads, applying fastp at Q25 and MiXCR, and retained in-frame beta chains. This sample holds 30,000 to 35,000 clones; more than 25% were observed only once. The top ten clonotypes cover roughly 30% of the sample. Sequencing used blood. The receptors shown here come from a female donor with papillary thyroid cancer or a benign thyroid nodule (not recorded which). Some clones in this sample may be carry-over from other donors' samples.

This clone is labeled as medium-sized. The genes are TRBV2 and TRBJ2-7; possible D gene TRBD2, 5 bases. CDR3 length: 13 residues. V was cut by 7 bases and J by 3 bases, with 13 bases left in between. Germline V lookup: CDR1 SNHLY, CDR2 FYNNEI. The CDR3 DNA follows: TGTGCCAGCACCCAACCTGGACTCTACGAGCAGTACTTC. Amino acid sequence: CASTQPGLYEQYF.

The rearrangement uses TRBV11-2 and TRBJ2-3, with D perhaps TRBD1 or TRBD2 (5 bases each). The V end was cut by 3 bases, the J end by 4 bases, with 14 bases between. The CDR3 is 15 residues long. Per the germline V gene, CDR1 is SGHAT and CDR2 is FQNNGV. CDR3 amino acids: CASSLKNWDADTQYF. CDR3 nucleotides: TGTGCCAGCAGCTTGAAAAACTGGGACGCAGATACGCAGTATTTT. Complete variable domain (other parts from reference TRBV11-2 and TRBJ2-3): EAGVAQSPRYKIIEKRQSVAFWCNPISGHATLYWYQQILGQGPKLLIQFQNNGVVDDSQLPKDRFSAERLKGVDSTLKIQPAKLEDSAVYLCASSLKNWDADTQYFGPGTRLTVL.

This chain links TRBV6-1 with TRBJ2-2; a weak D match, TRBD1 (5 bases). Between the trimmed V and J ends, which lost 7 bases and 2 bases, there was a span of 8 bases. Germline V gene sequence: CDR1 MNHNS, CDR2 SASEGT. The length of the CDR3 is 13 residues. The CDR3 spells CASMGQNTGELFF. DNA of the CDR3: TGTGCCAGCATGGGGCAAAACACCGGGGAGCTGTTTTTT.

Only a few counts were recorded for this clone. This sequence joins TRBV7-9 and TRBJ1-2, with D maybe TRBD1 (5 bases). The germline gives CDR1 SEHNR, CDR2 FQNEAQ (reference sequence). With 1 base removed from V and 12 bases from J, the gap between germline ends came to 9 bases. The CDR3 consists of 11 residues. The CDR3, as DNA: TGTGCCAGCAGCTTAGGGACAACTAACACCTTC. This gives the protein CASSLGTTNTF. Complete variable domain (other parts from reference TRBV7-9 and TRBJ1-2): DTGVSQNPRHKITKRGQNVTFRCDPISEHNRLYWYRQTLGQGPEFLTYFQNEAQLEKSRLLSDRFSAERPKGSFSTLEIQRTEQGDSAMYLCASSLGTTNTFGSGTRLTVV.

This chain uses TRBV7-3 with TRBJ2-5, with 9 bases lining up with TRBD2. The CDR3 loop spans 15 amino acids. J lost 2 bases, V lost 3 bases, and 4 bases had no gene match. Germline V gene sequence: CDR1 SGHTA, CDR2 FQGTGA. CDR3 DNA sequence: TGTGCCAGCAGCTTGCTAGCGGGAAAACAAGAGACCCAGTACTTC. As protein: CASSLLAGKQETQYF.

This clone was counted between two and nine times. CDR3 DNA: TGTGCCAGCAGTAGACGGGAGGAATCCTACGAGCAGTACTTC. The encoded protein is CASSRREESYEQYF. This chain uses TRBV6-1 with TRBJ2-7; 7 nucleotides agree with TRBD2. Germline CDR1 is MNHNS and CDR2 is SASEGT. CDR3 length equals 14 residues. With 5 bases clipped from V and 1 base from J, the junction kept 5 bases outside the gene matches.

The genes are TRBV19 and TRBJ2-3; D not certain. Germline assignment: CDR1 LNHDA and CDR2 SQIVND (reference sequence). Deletions cut 3 bases from V and 0 bases from J, with 19 bases between. The CDR3 extends over 18 amino acids. CDR3 residues: CASSIRPLIWDSTDTQYF. The CDR3 coding sequence is TGTGCCAGTAGTATCCGCCCTCTTATATGGGATAGCACAGATACGCAGTATTTT.

The rearrangement links TRBV7-6 to TRBJ2-7; D is undetermined. This CDR3 region has 15 residues. V lost 4 bases to trimming and J lost 2 bases, with 15 bases between them. Germline assignment: CDR1 SGHVS and CDR2 FNYEAQ. The CDR3 loop reads CASSSSFGDTYEQYF. The CDR3 DNA sequence: TGTGCCAGCAGCTCGTCATTCGGAGATACCTACGAGCAGTACTTC. Variable domain in full (rest from reference TRBV7-6 and TRBJ2-7): GAGVSQSPRYKVTKRGQDVALRCDPISGHVSLYWYRQALGQGPEFLTYFNYEAQQDKSGLPNDRFSAERPEGSISTLTIQRTEQRDSAMYRCASSSSFGDTYEQYFGPGTRLTVT.

This clone is classed as medium-sized. The V gene is TRBV6-1, the J gene TRBJ2-7; 10 nucleotides agree with TRBD2. This CDR3 has 15 residues. With 1 base clipped from V and 6 bases from J, the junction kept 6 bases outside the gene matches. Germline CDR1 and CDR2: MNHNS and SASEGT. The CDR3 protein is CASSEVLAGAPEQYF. The CDR3 bases are TGTGCCAGCAGTGAAGTCCTAGCGGGAGCACCCGAGCAGTACTTC.

The genes are TRBV9 and TRBJ1-2, with 9 bases lining up with TRBD1. V gave up 3 bases and J gave up 8 bases; unmatched junction bases: 11. There are 15 residues in the CDR3. Germline CDR1 reads SGDLS; CDR2 reads YYNGEE. CDR3 nucleotides: TGTGCCAGCAGCGGATCACGGACAGGGGCCTACGGCTACACCTTC. Translated: CASSGSRTGAYGYTF.

This clone was detected many times. This sequence joins TRBV5-5 and TRBJ1-2; D possibly corresponds to TRBD1 (5 bases). This CDR3 spans 16 amino acids. With 1 base removed from V and 4 bases from J, the gap between germline ends came to 17 bases. Germline V CDR1 and CDR2: SGHKS, YYEKEE (reference sequence). The CDR3 is CASSLLGGTVTYGYTF. In nucleotides, the CDR3 is TGTGCCAGCAGCTTGTTGGGGGGAACAGTTACCTATGGCTACACCTTC.

The chain has TRBV30 and TRBJ2-3, with D perhaps TRBD1 or TRBD2 (5 bases each). The ends were cut back, 5 bases at V and 5 bases at J, with 8 bases in the middle. The germline V gene has CDR1 GTSNPN and CDR2 SVGIG (reference sequence). The CDR3 has 11 residues. This chain's CDR3 is CAWGAGDTQYF. Here the CDR3 DNA reads TGTGCCTGGGGGGCGGGAGATACGCAGTATTTT.

This chain links TRBV27 with TRBJ1-1; maybe TRBD1 (5 bases). The V end was cut by 2 bases, the J end by 3 bases, with 13 bases between. The CDR3 is made up of 15 amino acids. Looked up from germline, CDR1 is MNHEY and CDR2 is SMNVEV (reference sequence). The CDR3 sequence: CASSLGRAPHTEAFF. The CDR3 nucleotides read TGTGCCAGCAGTTTAGGCAGGGCCCCTCACACTGAAGCTTTCTTT.

The sample holds many counts of this clone. The CDR3 DNA reads as TGTGCCAGCAGCTTGGCGGGATTCATCCGGATGCAGTTCTTC. Its translation is CASSLAGFIRMQFF. The genes are TRBV5-6 and TRBJ2-1, with D possibly TRBD2 on 5 matching bases. The germline V and J ends were trimmed by 0 bases and 12 bases, with 16 bases remaining between them. The CDR3 spans 14 residues. Germline lookup yields CDR1 SGHDT and CDR2 YYEEEE.

The gene calls are TRBV5-1 and TRBJ1-2; weak D call: TRBD1 (5 bases). The CDR3 sequence is 14 residues long. The V and J ends lost 3 bases and 4 bases respectively, with 13 bases between them. The germline V gene has CDR1 SGHRS and CDR2 YFSETQ. CDR3 loop: CASSSGTAIYGYTF. The CDR3 coding sequence is TGCGCCAGCAGCTCGGGGACTGCCATCTATGGCTACACCTTC. Drawing the rest from reference TRBV5-1 and TRBJ1-2, the complete variable domain is KAGVTQTPRYLIKTRGQQVTLSCSPISGHRSVSWYQQTPGQGLQFLFEYFSETQRNKGNFPGRFSGRQFSNSRSEMNVSTLELGDSALYLCASSSGTAIYGYTFGSGTRLTVV.

The CDR3 nucleotides are TGTGCCAGCATTAGCGGGAGAGGAGATACGCAGTATTTT. Translation gives CASISGRGDTQYF. This rearrangement joins TRBV12-3 or TRBV12-4 to TRBJ2-3, with 9 bases lining up with TRBD2. This CDR3 comprises 13 residues. Losses at the gene ends were 7 bases for V and 5 bases for J; bases not matched to a gene: 4.

The genes are TRBV4-1 and TRBJ1-3; 7 bases match TRBD1. V was pared by 0 bases and J by 4 bases, with 3 bases of the junction left unmatched. CDR3 size: 15 residues. CDR1 is MGHRA and CDR2 is YSYEKL in the germline V gene. CDR3 in amino acids: CASSQDDRVGNTIYF. Written as DNA, the CDR3 is TGCGCCAGCAGCCAAGATGACAGGGTCGGAAACACCATATATTTT.

Ten or more counts support this clone. The chain employs TRBV6-1 and TRBJ2-5; D ambiguous. The length of the CDR3 is 11 residues. Germline V CDR1 and CDR2: MNHNS, SASEGT. V lost 5 bases and J 4 bases, leaving 5 bases between the germline ends. In nucleotides, the CDR3 is TGTGCCAGCAGTTCAATAGAGACCCAGTACTTC. Its translation is CASSSIETQYF.

The chain employs TRBV27 and TRBJ1-2; no reliable D call. Germline lookup yields CDR1 MNHEY and CDR2 SMNVEV (reference sequence). V was shortened by 5 bases and J by 10 bases, with 14 bases between the two germline ends. The CDR3 runs 12 residues. The CDR3 region has the DNA TGTGCCAGCAGTCCGACGAACTATTTCTACACCTTC. It specifies CASSPTNYFYTF.

This clone has more than one count but fewer than ten. The chain is built from TRBV20-1 and TRBJ2-2; TRBD2 matches 12 bases. The V segment lost 6 bases and the J segment 2 bases; nucleotides outside the gene matches: 7. The CDR3 sequence is 16 residues long. Germline V gene data show CDR1 as DFQATT and CDR2 as SNEGSKA (reference sequence). The DNA for the CDR3 is TGCAGTGCCCCCGGACTAGCGGGACTAAACACCGGGGAGCTGTTTTTT. It specifies CSAPGLAGLNTGELFF.

This clone was seen many times. One base away lies a much larger clone, so this may be a sequencing read error. Other DNA sequences of this sample code for an identical CDR3. The V and J genes are TRBV2 and TRBJ2-7; D perhaps matches TRBD2 (6 bases). Germline V gene lookup returns CDR1 SNHLY and CDR2 FYNNEI. The V and J ends lost 3 bases and 6 bases respectively, with 18 bases between them. This CDR3 region has 15 residues. The CDR3 region is CASSEGRMAYSEQYF. In DNA form, the CDR3 reads TGTGCCAGCAGTGAGGGGAGGATGGCCTACTCCGAGCAGTACTTC.

This sequence joins TRBV7-3 and TRBJ2-1; 12 nucleotides align to TRBD2. In germline, CDR1 is SGHTA, CDR2 FQGTGA. There are 13 residues in the CDR3. V lost 5 bases to trimming and J lost 11 bases; unmatched junction nucleotides: 4. The chain's CDR3 is CASSPGLAGQQFF. In nucleotides, the CDR3 is TGTGCCAGCAGCCCCGGACTAGCGGGACAGCAGTTCTTC. Complete variable domain (other parts from reference TRBV7-3 and TRBJ2-1): GAGVSQTPSNKVTEKGKYVELRCDPISGHTALYWYRQSLGQGPEFLIYFQGTGAADDSGLPNDRFFAVRPEGSVSTLKIQRTERGDSAVYLCASSPGLAGQQFFGPGTRLTVL.

V and J are TRBV7-2 and TRBJ2-5; 7 positions agree with TRBD2. The trim removed 7 bases at V and 0 bases at J, leaving 14 bases unmatched. This CDR3 region has 17 residues. The germline V gene encodes CDR1 SGHTA and CDR2 FQGNSA. The CDR3 region is CASIPGGTAGYQETQYF. In nucleotides, the CDR3 is TGTGCCAGCATCCCGGGGGGTACTGCGGGGTACCAAGAGACCCAGTACTTC.

The rearrangement uses TRBV27 and TRBJ2-7; 8 bases align to TRBD1. The CDR3 consists of 15 residues. Germline CDR1 reads MNHEY; CDR2 reads SMNVEV (reference sequence). The V gene end was trimmed by 2 bases and the J gene end by 4 bases; junction bases not matched to a gene: 7. The CDR3: CASSLDWDRLYEQYF. The CDR3 DNA is TGTGCCAGCAGTTTAGACTGGGACAGGTTATACGAGCAGTACTTC.

V gene TRBV6-2 or TRBV6-3 combines with J gene TRBJ2-2; D is uncertain. CDR1 is MNHEY, CDR2 SVGEGT, per germline. V lost 8 bases to trimming and J lost 5 bases, with 15 bases between them. The CDR3 is made up of 14 amino acids. In nucleotides, the CDR3 is TGTGCCAGCCTACTAAGTCGAGCGACCGGGGAGCTGTTTTTT. Amino acid sequence: CASLLSRATGELFF.

The rearrangement uses TRBV7-2 and TRBJ2-1; 10 bases align to TRBD2. CDR1 SGHTA and CDR2 FQGNSA come from the germline V gene. This CDR3 comprises 15 residues. J gave up 4 bases and V 2 bases, and 2 bases lay outside the gene matches. CDR3 sequence reads: CASSLSGGDYNEQFF. CDR3 in DNA: TGTGCCAGCAGCTTAAGCGGGGGGGATTACAATGAGCAGTTCTTC. The full variable domain, completed using reference TRBV7-2 and TRBJ2-1, is GAGVSQSPSNKVTEKGKDVELRCDPISGHTALYWYRQSLGQGLEFLIYFQGNSAPDKSGLPSDRFSAERTGGSVSTLTIQRTQQEDSAVYLCASSLSGGDYNEQFFGPGTRLTVL.

This clone was detected many times. The V and J genes are TRBV2 and TRBJ1-5; D is possibly TRBD1 (5 bases). The V gene lost 8 bases and the J gene lost 0 bases, with 14 bases spanning the gap. Germline lookup yields CDR1 SNHLY and CDR2 FYNNEI. The CDR3 covers 15 residues. The CDR3 protein is CASATRGYSNQPQHF. CDR3 nucleotide sequence: TGTGCCAGCGCAACAAGGGGTTATAGCAATCAGCCCCAGCATTTT.

V is TRBV10-3 and J is TRBJ1-2; possible D gene TRBD1, 6 bases. This CDR3 spans 14 amino acids. V was cut by 0 bases and J by 8 bases, with 13 bases left in between. Per the germline V gene, CDR1 is ENHRY and CDR2 is SYGVKD. The CDR3 is CAISESAGASGYTF. DNA of the CDR3: TGTGCCATCAGTGAGTCAGCAGGGGCAAGCGGCTACACCTTC.